This TCR beta chain was observed in a study of T cells after yellow fever vaccination. The wider study: Preparation of fractions with low cell numbers was performed using SMART-Seq v4 Ultra Low Input. Findings and limits, study-wide: Some clonotypes were seen in both the CD4 and the CD8 compartments. These made up a small share and likely arose from convergent recombination.

CDR1 is SGHRS and CDR2 is YFSETQ in the germline V gene. This CDR3 comprises 15 residues. V was pared by 3 bases and J by 4 bases, with 9 bases of the junction left unmatched. Details on this clonotype: Its specificity is unknown.

One entry per CDR3 protein, called by TCRdb with MiXCR from the 5' RACE reads. Among under 700,000 distinct CDR3 sequences listed, roughly a sixth were seen once. The chain is built from TRBV5-1 and TRBJ1-1; 7 nucleotides agree with TRBD1. Here the sequenced sample was PBMCs, taken less than 6 days after the first yellow fever vaccination. The clonotype originates from a man younger than 30 who received the YFV17D yellow fever vaccine. CDR3 DNA: TGCGCCAGCAGCTCGCAAGGAGGGGGCGGCACTGAAGCTTTCTTT. Translating gives CASSSQGGGGTEAFF.